This T cell receptor (beta chain) is drawn from a study of blood T cell repertoires in COVID-19. Study at large: Researchers got acute and convalescent COVID-19 samples from the United States, Italy and Spain. Sources were T cells, B-cell-depleted T cells, or PBMCs; the material itself was cDNA or gDNA.

The authors' processing: By means of reference gene primer amplification, nucleated cell counts were estimated. Assay used: immunoSEQ multiplex PCR; TCRdb lists only in-frame clones, some missing. The V and J calls and clone size come from that table; D and trimming were worked out from the DNA. Among about 520,000 clones listed, approximately 85% were seen once. This clone appeared once. J gave up 4 bases and V 3 bases, and 5 bases lay outside the gene matches. The CDR3 totals 14 residues. Germline values: CDR1 SGHAT, CDR2 FQNNGV. Sequencing was carried out using peripheral blood. This chain connects TRBV11-2 to TRBJ1-2, with TRBD1 matching over 7 bases. The TCR was taken from a human donor in a cohort sampled during active COVID-19. Written as DNA, the CDR3 is TGTGCCAGCAGCTTCCCCCAGGGGGGCTATGGCTACACCTTC. It codes for CASSFPQGGYGYTF.